This T cell receptor beta chain is from a study of T cells in Graves' hyperthyroidism and ophthalmopathy. Findings and caveats of the study: The model forecast ophthalmopathy, anticipating it by a median roughly 6 months before onset. In the blood, most expanded thyroid clonotypes above 0.001 appeared as well.

Only a few counts were recorded for this clonotype. The antigen is undetermined. Germline CDR1 SGHTA, CDR2 FQGNSA. The V and J ends lost 7 bases and 2 bases, in that order; junction bases with no gene match: 7. CDR3 length: 14 amino acids. The study excluded patients with uncontrolled infection, other autoimmune disease, pregnancy or lactation. The authors obtained PBMCs from 10 ml of fresh peripheral blood. It was RNA transcripts that yielded the amplified TCR beta CDR3 regions. The primer set for the first-round RT-PCR of the TCR CDR3 was HTBI. MiXCR, run by TCRdb on the multiplex PCR reads, gives a single entry per CDR3 protein. The sample gives about 460,000 distinct CDR3 sequences, 22% of which show up once; roughly 49% is in the top ten.

The chain links TRBV7-2 to TRBJ2-7; TRBD2 agrees at 8 bases. This TCR came from a woman in her 70s with Graves' ophthalmopathy. Sequenced material: blood. The CDR3 sequence is CASMTTSETYEQYF. CDR3 nucleotides: TGTGCCAGCATGACGACTAGCGAGACCTACGAGCAGTACTTC.